This is a list of T cell receptor beta chains from one sample in a study of control samples from healthy donors and cancer patients. This table comes from immunoSEQ multiplex PCR, and its TCRdb copy is limited to in-frame clones, with some not included. The sample shows roughly 130,000 clones, 70% to 90% of them seen only once. The sample comprised blood. These receptors were taken from a man in his forties or fifties in good health. CDR3s include the opening cysteine and the closing phenylalanine or tryptophan. The D gene is left open where the match is weak. Clone sizes are given selectively: once, few, many, or a class where the clone is expanded.

clone_size j_call d_call v_call cdr3_aa cdr3_nt
. TRBJ2-7 TRBD1 TRBV19 CASSKDRVHEQYF TGTGCCAGTAGTAAGGACAGGGTACACGAGCAGTACTTC
. TRBJ2-3 . TRBV3-1/TRBV3-2 CASSQDRTARPGYF TGTGCCAGCAGCCAAGACCGCACGGCCAGACCCGGGTATTTT
. TRBJ1-1 . TRBV24-1 CATSSTGINTEAFF TGTGCCACCAGTTCTACAGGGATAAACACTGAAGCTTTCTTT
. TRBJ1-3 TRBD1 TRBV19 CASGGQGLSGNTIYF TGTGCCAGTGGTGGACAGGGACTCTCTGGAAACACCATATATTTT
. TRBJ1-6 . TRBV10-2 CASSPARNSPLHF TGCGCCAGCAGCCCCGCCAGGAATTCACCCCTCCACTTT
. TRBJ2-2 . TRBV28 CASSLWSSNTGELFF TGTGCCAGCAGTTTATGGAGCTCGAACACCGGGGAGCTGTTTTTT
few TRBJ1-1 . TRBV12-5 CASGLVQFEAFF TGTGCTAGTGGTTTGGTACAGTTTGAAGCTTTCTTT
. TRBJ1-5 . TRBV30 CAWSGDPPHPQHF TGTGCCTGGAGTGGGGACCCGCCCCACCCCCAGCATTTT
. TRBJ1-1 TRBD1 TRBV5-1 CASSQDRAKTEAFF TGCGCCAGCAGCCAGGACAGGGCCAAAACTGAAGCTTTCTTT
once TRBJ2-5 . TRBV18 CASSLSRFEETQYF TGTGCCAGCTCACTGAGCAGATTCGAAGAGACCCAGTACTTC
. TRBJ1-1 . TRBV5-4 CASNEGGALGTEAFF TGTGCCAGCAACGAGGGGGGGGCCCTGGGGACTGAAGCTTTCTTT
. TRBJ1-1 TRBD1 TRBV4-1 CASSPDRVNTEAFF TGCGCCAGCAGCCCGGACAGGGTGAACACTGAAGCTTTCTTT
. TRBJ2-7 . TRBV19 CASSMVAGAAEQYF TGTGCCAGTAGTATGGTGGCTGGGGCAGCGGAGCAGTACTTC
. TRBJ2-5 . TRBV3-1/TRBV3-2 CASTSLWETQYF TGTGCCAGCACGTCATTGTGGGAGACCCAGTACTTC
few TRBJ1-1 . TRBV19 CASSTVEGLTEAFF TGTGCCAGTAGTACGGTGGAGGGGCTAACTGAAGCTTTCTTT
. TRBJ1-2 . TRBV29-1 CSVAGHRTSYGYTF TGCAGCGTCGCGGGACACCGGACCTCCTATGGCTACACCTTC
. TRBJ2-7 . TRBV27 CASSLFTPGEGGFQYF TGTGCCAGCAGTTTATTCACCCCCGGAGAGGGGGGTTTCCAGTACTTC
. TRBJ2-7 TRBD1 TRBV18 CASSPGTGGMNEQYF TGTGCCAGCTCACCAGGGACAGGGGGTATGAACGAGCAGTACTTC
. TRBJ2-6 TRBD1 TRBV19 CASSTTGAGANVLTF TGTGCCAGTAGTACAACAGGGGCTGGGGCCAACGTCCTGACTTTC
. TRBJ1-5 TRBD1 TRBV28 CASSLRGQGGRPQHF TGTGCCAGCAGTTTGAGAGGGCAGGGGGGGCGGCCCCAGCATTTT
once TRBJ2-7 . TRBV11-3 CASSSVSAGTYEQYF TGTGCCAGCAGTTCCGTTTCGGCAGGGACCTACGAGCAGTACTTC
. TRBJ1-2 TRBD1 TRBV6-5 CASSYSPGGWYGYTF TGTGCCAGCAGTTACTCGCCAGGGGGCTGGTATGGCTACACCTTC
. TRBJ1-1 TRBD1 TRBV5-3 CARSGQGRAEAFF TGTGCCAGAAGCGGACAGGGTCGGGCTGAAGCTTTCTTT
. TRBJ1-5 TRBD1 TRBV4-1 CASSRNTGELLPQHF TGCGCCAGCAGCCGGAATACAGGGGAACTTCTCCCCCAGCATTTT
. TRBJ2-2 . TRBV15 CATSRERHPNTGELFF TGTGCCACCAGCAGAGAGAGACATCCGAACACCGGGGAGCTGTTTTTT
. TRBJ2-7 TRBD1 TRBV7-9 CASSSGTGYEQYF TGTGCCAGCAGCTCCGGGACAGGCTACGAGCAGTACTTC
. TRBJ1-1 TRBD1 TRBV11-2 CASSWWGGTVSTEAFF TGTGCCAGCAGCTGGTGGGGGGGGACAGTGAGCACTGAAGCTTTCTTT
. TRBJ2-7 TRBD1 TRBV14 CASSLGTGYEQYF TGTGCCAGCAGCCTAGGGACAGGCTACGAGCAGTACTTC